One and the same sample provided the 11 T cell receptor beta chains below, sequenced in a study of blood T cell repertoires in COVID-19 (dated by TCRdb to the early 2020s). The library was obtained by the immunoSEQ multiplex PCR assay. Drawn from immuneACCESS, this table holds only the in-frame rearrangements with V and J called that TCRdb kept. Clones are partly lost; checked studies trace under half to an unresolved V gene and leave the rest unexplained. The sample table contains some 290,000 clones; only one count was recorded for 85% to 90% of them. Around 10% of the sample is taken by the ten largest. Source material: peripheral blood. These receptors originate from a woman under 40 with COVID-19, enrolled during active disease.

The chain couples TRBV11-2 to TRBJ2-5, with 11 bases identical to TRBD2. In germline, CDR1 is SGHAT, CDR2 FQNNGV. Trimming took 5 bases from V and 5 from J; bases not matched to a gene: 19. The CDR3 sequence is 19 residues long. The CDR3 nucleotides read TGTGCCAGCAGCCTGGGGAGGGCGTGGGCTAGCGGGGGGAGGGAGACCCAGTACTTC. Its protein product is CASSLGRAWASGGRETQYF.

The CDR3 sequence: CASSKTGSYGYTF. The CDR3 nucleotides read TGCGCCAGCAGTAAGACAGGTTCCTATGGCTACACCTTC. The rearrangement joins TRBV10-1 to TRBJ1-2; D is possibly TRBD1 (6 bases). The length of the CDR3 is 13 residues. Trimming stripped 5 bases from V and 4 bases from J, with 11 bases between. Germline V CDR1 and CDR2: WNHNN, SYGVQD (reference sequence).

The CDR3 protein is CASSAGRTNYGYTF. DNA of the CDR3: TGTGCCAGCAGCGCGGGACGGACTAACTATGGCTACACCTTC. This chain connects TRBV2 to TRBJ1-2; possible D gene TRBD1, 5 bases. Trimming removed 6 bases from V and 0 bases from J, with 11 bases in between. CDR1 SNHLY and CDR2 FYNNEI come from the germline V gene. CDR3 size: 14 residues.

V usage is TRBV27 and J usage is TRBJ2-5; D is perhaps TRBD1 (5 bases). The CDR3 loop spans 13 amino acids. Trimming removed 7 bases at V and 1 base at J, with 10 bases between. Germline V gene lookup returns CDR1 MNHEY and CDR2 SMNVEV (reference sequence). The CDR3 DNA is TGTGCCAGCACCTCTGACAGCCAAGAGACCCAGTACTTC. Protein: CASTSDSQETQYF.

The rearrangement links TRBV2 to TRBJ1-2; maybe TRBD1 (5 bases). CDR1 and CDR2 (germline): SNHLY, FYNNEI. The V end was cut by 5 bases, the J end by 5 bases, with 15 bases between. The CDR3 is made up of 14 amino acids. The CDR3 protein is CASSFVGDLYGYTF. In DNA form, the CDR3 reads TGTGCCAGCAGTTTTGTTGGGGACTTATATGGCTACACCTTC.

This clone showed up just a few times. The rearrangement uses TRBV7-9 and TRBJ1-2; D may be TRBD1 (5 bases). CDR1 SEHNR and CDR2 FQNEAQ come from the germline V gene (reference sequence). CDR3 length: 13 residues. V gave up 7 bases and J gave up 6 bases, with 15 bases separating them. The CDR3 DNA reads as TGTGCCAGCACCTCCTCGGGACTGGATGGCTACACCTTC. Residues: CASTSSGLDGYTF.

The chain links TRBV5-5 to TRBJ2-2; D unclear. The CDR3 spans 14 residues. Trimming shortened V by 1 base and J by 3 bases, and 7 bases separated the two germline ends. Germline-derived CDR1 and CDR2 are SGHKS and YYEKEE (reference sequence). The CDR3 DNA reads TGTGCCAGCAGCTTGATTCCTTACACCGGGGAGCTGTTTTTT. Its translation is CASSLIPYTGELFF.

This sequence joins TRBV4-1 and TRBJ2-7; 8 bases map to TRBD2. The CDR3 sequence is 15 residues long. From germline, CDR1 is MGHRA and CDR2 YSYEKL. Losses at the gene ends were 5 bases for V and 3 bases for J; bases not matched to a gene: 9. The CDR3 spells CASSEPGLGGYEQYF. CDR3 coding DNA: TGCGCCAGCAGCGAACCGGGACTAGGTGGCTACGAGCAGTACTTC.

This chain uses TRBV5-6 with TRBJ2-7; D is unclear. The ends were cut back, 0 bases at V and 3 bases at J, with 10 bases in the middle. Germline CDR1 reads SGHDT; CDR2 reads YYEEEE. CDR3 length equals 14 residues. CDR3 amino acids: CASSLAGSLYEQYF. CDR3 bases: TGTGCCAGCAGCTTGGCCGGTTCGCTCTACGAGCAGTACTTC.

The gene calls are TRBV3-1 (or the pseudogene TRBV3-2) and TRBJ2-7, with 12 bases identical to TRBD2. Looked up from germline, CDR1 is LGHDT and CDR2 is YNNKEL (reference sequence). Trimming took 8 bases from V and 5 from J; bases not matched to a gene: 7. This CDR3 has 14 residues. CDR3: CASGVTSGGNEQYF. DNA for the CDR3: TGTGCCAGCGGTGTTACTAGCGGGGGGAACGAGCAGTACTTC.

The genes are TRBV13 and TRBJ2-3; a weak D match, TRBD2 (5 bases). Trimming removed 7 bases at V and 4 bases at J, with 18 bases between. Looked up from germline, CDR1 is PRHDT and CDR2 is FYEKMQ (reference sequence). The CDR3 extends over 15 amino acids. The chain's CDR3 is CASTQRDYGADTQYF. The CDR3 coding sequence is TGTGCCAGCACCCAACGCGACTACGGGGCAGATACGCAGTATTTT.